A selection of T cell receptor beta chains follows, all from one sample in a study of cytomegalovirus exposure and HLA in healthy donors. Libraries were prepared by immunoSEQ multiplex PCR; TCRdb keeps only in-frame clonotypes and omits some of them. The table lists about 150,000 clones, roughly 70% of them singletons. The material sequenced was PBMCs. These receptors were obtained from a man aged 30-40 years in good health and CMV-seropositive. CDR3s include the opening cysteine and the closing phenylalanine or tryptophan. Each record gives: V gene, J gene, clone size, D gene, CDR3 protein, CDR3 DNA. D genes are given only for firm matches. Rows may omit the clone size; those that give it use once, few, many or a size class.

>TRBV30|TRBJ1-5|few|TRBD1
CAWADSARTGALQPQHF
TGTGCCTGGGCGGATTCGGCCCGGACAGGGGCTTTGCAGCCCCAGCATTTT
>TRBV2|TRBJ2-1|NA|NA
CASSGHEQFF
TGTGCCAGCAGTGGGCATGAGCAGTTCTTC
>TRBV11-3|TRBJ2-1|NA|NA
CASSSRLWEAPNEQFF
TGTGCCAGCAGCTCCCGATTGTGGGAGGCCCCCAATGAGCAGTTCTTC
>TRBV4-1|TRBJ2-7|NA|NA
CASSQEGAGVSYEQYF
TGCGCCAGCAGCCAAGAGGGGGCGGGAGTTTCCTACGAGCAGTACTTC
>TRBV19|TRBJ1-1|NA|NA
CASSENRAPDTEAFF
TGTGCCAGTAGTGAAAACAGGGCCCCCGACACTGAAGCTTTCTTT
>TRBV28|TRBJ2-1|once|TRBD2
CASSLAGGYNEQFF
TGTGCCAGCAGTCTCGCCGGGGGGTACAATGAGCAGTTCTTC
>TRBV29-1|TRBJ1-2|NA|NA
CSVDLPPASYGYTF
TGCAGCGTTGACCTTCCCCCAGCGAGCTATGGCTACACCTTC
>TRBV4-1|TRBJ2-7|NA|NA
CASSQDPTSYEQYF
TGCGCCAGCAGCCAAGATCCGACTTCCTACGAGCAGTACTTC
>TRBV9|TRBJ1-2|NA|NA
CASCCSEGESIYGYTF
TGTGCCAGCTGCTGTAGTGAGGGAGAGAGCATCTATGGCTACACCTTC
>TRBV2|TRBJ1-5|NA|NA
CATNTPDQPQHF
TGTGCCACAAATACCCCGGATCAGCCCCAGCATTTT
>TRBV5-4|TRBJ2-5|NA|TRBD1
CASSRQGAGETQYF
TGTGCCAGCAGCAGACAGGGGGCGGGAGAGACCCAGTACTTC
>TRBV27|TRBJ2-2|NA|NA
CASSRDSDLTGELFF
TGTGCCAGCAGTCGCGACTCCGATCTGACCGGGGAGCTGTTTTTT
>TRBV30|TRBJ2-5|NA|TRBD1
CAWRDGQGARETQYF
TGTGCCTGGAGAGACGGACAGGGGGCTCGGGAGACCCAGTACTTC
>TRBV27|TRBJ2-3|few|NA
CASSSALESGVSLNTQYF
TGTGCCAGCAGTTCGGCCCTCGAATCGGGAGTTAGTTTGAATACGCAGTATTTT
>TRBV10-3|TRBJ2-5|once|TRBD2
CAISESLAGDVRETQYF
TGTGCCATCAGTGAGTCTCTAGCGGGAGACGTGCGAGAGACCCAGTACTTC
>TRBV18|TRBJ2-3|NA|TRBD2
CASSLTVSGGPTDTQYF
TGTGCCAGCTCACTAACAGTGAGCGGGGGACCCACAGATACGCAGTATTTT
>TRBV5-5|TRBJ2-5|NA|TRBD1
CASSLGQGAGETQYF
TGTGCCAGCAGCCTCGGACAGGGGGCTGGGGAGACCCAGTACTTC
>TRBV6-1|TRBJ2-7|NA|NA
CASSEIGAEQYF
TGTGCCAGCAGTGAAATTGGGGCAGAGCAGTACTTC
>TRBV7-9|TRBJ2-7|NA|TRBD1
CASSLTGTAYEQYF
TGTGCCAGCAGCTTAACCGGGACAGCCTACGAGCAGTACTTC
>TRBV11-3|TRBJ2-3|NA|TRBD1
CASSLGDRGNTDTQYF
TGTGCCAGCAGCTTAGGGGACAGGGGCAACACAGATACGCAGTATTTT
>TRBV4-1|TRBJ2-7|few|TRBD1
CASSQSITGTGGYEQYF
TGCGCCAGCAGCCAGTCCATCACCGGGACAGGGGGCTACGAGCAGTACTTC
>TRBV5-1|TRBJ2-3|once|TRBD2
CASSLPGTSGMGDTQYF
TGCGCCAGCAGCCTCCCCGGGACTAGCGGGATGGGAGATACGCAGTATTTT
>TRBV5-8|TRBJ2-7|NA|NA
CASYGGSGGGEQYF
TGTGCCAGTTATGGGGGTAGCGGAGGCGGGGAGCAGTACTTC
>TRBV14|TRBJ1-2|NA|NA
CASSQAQDYGYTF
TGTGCCAGCAGCCAAGCTCAGGACTATGGCTACACCTTC